Reported below is one TCR beta chain. Antigen: not known. This sample is drawn from a study of CD8+ T cells in alopecia areata. Study as a whole: Tofacitinib was taken orally by treated patients, and the dose was 5 to 10 mg twice daily. Whole-study results and caveats: In scalp samples, resident alphabeta T cells of normal skin are also sequenced.

cDNA serving as the sequencing template came from extracted, reverse transcribed RNA. Sequencing used immunoSEQ multiplex PCR; TCRdb keeps in-frame clones, though not all of them. The sample records over 150,000 clones, over 55% being singletons. Trimming removed 2 bases from V and 7 bases from J; junction bases left unmatched: 7. Germline V lookup: CDR1 KGHSH, CDR2 LQKENI. CDR3 length: 15 amino acids. Lesional scalp punch biopsies and peripheral blood came from alopecia areata patients. The authors sorted CD4+ and CD8+ T cells from PBMCs. The chain has TRBV18 and TRBJ2-3; 9 bases match TRBD1. The sequencing here drew on CD4+ T cells sorted from blood, taken at week 0. This sequence originates from a human donor with alopecia areata. The CDR3 sequence: CASSPSGTGLHTQYF. DNA for the CDR3: TGTGCCAGCTCACCATCCGGGACAGGGTTGCATACGCAGTATTTT.